The clone carrying this TCR beta chain occurred many times. Ligated cDNA underwent four rounds of PCR with nested alpha and beta constant region primers and SP2. TCRdb used MiXCR to reprocess the 5' RACE reads, holding one entry per CDR3 protein. The sample lists 45,000 to 55,000 distinct CDR3 sequences, around 5% occurring once. TCR cDNA received a 3' ligated oligonucleotide that carried a UMI. Input was roughly 1 to 1000 ng of DNase-treated total RNA without cell sorting. The sample belongs to a study of naive and memory T cell subsets. The CDR3 length is 16 residues. Germline V gives CDR1 MNHEY, CDR2 SVGEGT. The V segment lost 6 bases and the J segment 8 bases; nucleotides outside the gene matches: 11.

This receptor was obtained from a female donor in good health. The chain employs TRBV6-2 or TRBV6-3 and TRBJ2-1; the match to TRBD2 covers 12 bases. The CDR3 region has the DNA TGTGCCAGCAGCACGGGACTAGCGGGTGGCTTCGATGAGCAGTTCTTC. Protein: CASSTGLAGGFDEQFF.